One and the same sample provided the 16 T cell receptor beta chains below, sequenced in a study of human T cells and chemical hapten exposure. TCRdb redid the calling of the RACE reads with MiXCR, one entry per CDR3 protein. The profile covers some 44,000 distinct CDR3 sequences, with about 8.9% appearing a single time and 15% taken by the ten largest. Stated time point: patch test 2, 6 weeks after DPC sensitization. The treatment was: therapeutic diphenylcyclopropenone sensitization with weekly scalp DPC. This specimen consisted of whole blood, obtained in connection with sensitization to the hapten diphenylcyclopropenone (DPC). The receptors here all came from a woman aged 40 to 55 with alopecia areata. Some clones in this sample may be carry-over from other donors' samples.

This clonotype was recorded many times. CDR3 sequence reads: CASSSGTEDEKLFF. The CDR3, as DNA: TGTGCCAGCAGTTCCGGGACAGAGGATGAAAAACTGTTTTTT. V is TRBV27 and J is TRBJ1-4, with 7 bases that match TRBD1. Germline V gene lookup returns CDR1 MNHEY and CDR2 SMNVEV (reference sequence). The J segment lost 6 bases and the V segment lost 4 bases, leaving 5 bases of the junction unmatched. The CDR3 extends over 14 amino acids.

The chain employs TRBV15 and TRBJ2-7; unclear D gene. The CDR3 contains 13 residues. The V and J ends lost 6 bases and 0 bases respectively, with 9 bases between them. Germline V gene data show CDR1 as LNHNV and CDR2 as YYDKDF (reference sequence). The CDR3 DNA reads TGTGCCACCAGTTTACAGAGCTCCTACGAGCAGTACTTC. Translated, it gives CATSLQSSYEQYF.

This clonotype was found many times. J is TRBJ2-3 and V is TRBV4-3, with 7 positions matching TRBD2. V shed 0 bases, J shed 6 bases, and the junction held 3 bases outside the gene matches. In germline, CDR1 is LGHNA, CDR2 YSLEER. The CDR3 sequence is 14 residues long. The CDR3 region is CASSQEGGADTQYF. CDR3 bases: TGCGCCAGCAGCCAAGAGGGAGGGGCGGATACGCAGTATTTT.

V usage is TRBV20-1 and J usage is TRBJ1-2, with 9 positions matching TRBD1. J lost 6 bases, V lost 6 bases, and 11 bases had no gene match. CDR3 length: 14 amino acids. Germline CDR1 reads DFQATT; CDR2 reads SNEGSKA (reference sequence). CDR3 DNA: TGCAGTGCCATCAATACGGGACAGGGAGATGGCTACACCTTC. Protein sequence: CSAINTGQGDGYTF.

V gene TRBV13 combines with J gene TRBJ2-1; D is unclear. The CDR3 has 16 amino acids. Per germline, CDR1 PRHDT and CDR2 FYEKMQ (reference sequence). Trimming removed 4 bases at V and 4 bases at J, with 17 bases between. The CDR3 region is CASSSRARKAYNEQFF. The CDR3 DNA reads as TGTGCCAGCAGCTCCCGAGCCCGGAAAGCATACAATGAGCAGTTCTTC.

Here the CDR3 reads CATSGRRGTDTQYF. In DNA, the CDR3 is TGTGCCACCAGTGGACGGCGCGGGACAGATACGCAGTATTTT. The gene calls are TRBV24-1 and TRBJ2-3; D may be TRBD2 (5 bases). V shed 5 bases and J shed 3 bases, with 11 bases lying between them. CDR1 is KGHDR, CDR2 SFDVKD, per germline. The CDR3 runs to 14 residues.

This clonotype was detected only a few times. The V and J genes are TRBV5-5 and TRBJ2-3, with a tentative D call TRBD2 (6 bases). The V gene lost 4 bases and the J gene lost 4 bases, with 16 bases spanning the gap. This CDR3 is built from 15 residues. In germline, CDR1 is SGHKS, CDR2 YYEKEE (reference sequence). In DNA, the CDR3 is TGTGCCAGCAGCCGCCCCACGGGGGTGGCAGATACGCAGTATTTT. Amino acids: CASSRPTGVADTQYF. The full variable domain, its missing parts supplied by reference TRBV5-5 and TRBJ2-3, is DAGVTQSPTHLIKTRGQQVTLRCSPISGHKSVSWYQQVLGQGPQFIFQYYEKEERGRGNFPDRFSARQFPNYSSELNVNALLLGDSALYLCASSRPTGVADTQYFGPGTRLTVL.

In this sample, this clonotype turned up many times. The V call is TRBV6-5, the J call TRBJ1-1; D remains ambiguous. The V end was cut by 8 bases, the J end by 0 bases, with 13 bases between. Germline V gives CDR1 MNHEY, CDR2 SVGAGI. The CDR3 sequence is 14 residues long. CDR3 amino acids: CASHPPGLNTEAFF. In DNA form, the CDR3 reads TGTGCCAGCCACCCTCCGGGGTTGAACACTGAAGCTTTCTTT.

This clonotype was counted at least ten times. CDR3 in DNA: TGCGCCAGCAGCCATCAGGGGGGATACGAGCAGTACTTC. Translating it yields CASSHQGGYEQYF. The V gene is TRBV4-3, the J gene TRBJ2-7; D perhaps matches TRBD1 (7 bases). The germline CDR1 and CDR2 sequences are LGHNA and YSLEER. V dropped 3 bases and J dropped 4 bases, with 10 bases sitting between them. The CDR3 has 13 amino acids.

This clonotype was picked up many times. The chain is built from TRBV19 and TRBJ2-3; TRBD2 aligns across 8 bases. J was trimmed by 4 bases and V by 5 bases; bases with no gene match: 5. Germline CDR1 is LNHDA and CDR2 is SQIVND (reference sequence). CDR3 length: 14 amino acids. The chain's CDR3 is CASSRNGGADTQYF. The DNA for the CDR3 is TGTGCCAGTAGTCGCAACGGGGGGGCAGATACGCAGTATTTT.

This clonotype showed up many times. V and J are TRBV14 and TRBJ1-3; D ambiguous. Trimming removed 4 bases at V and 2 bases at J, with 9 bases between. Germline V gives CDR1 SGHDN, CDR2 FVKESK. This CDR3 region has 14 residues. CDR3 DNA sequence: TGTGCCAGCAGCCCCGGGATGCCTGGAAACACCATATATTTT. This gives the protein CASSPGMPGNTIYF.

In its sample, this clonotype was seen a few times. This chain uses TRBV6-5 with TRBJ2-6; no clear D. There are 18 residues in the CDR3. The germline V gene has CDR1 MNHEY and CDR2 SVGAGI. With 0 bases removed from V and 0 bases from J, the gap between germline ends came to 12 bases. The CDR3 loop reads CASSYSWQVSSGANVLTF. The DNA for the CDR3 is TGTGCCAGCAGTTACTCGTGGCAGGTTAGCTCTGGGGCCAACGTCCTGACTTTC.

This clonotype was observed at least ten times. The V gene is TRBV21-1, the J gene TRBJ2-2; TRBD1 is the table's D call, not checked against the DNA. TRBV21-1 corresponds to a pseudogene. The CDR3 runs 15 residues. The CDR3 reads CASSPRSGGHGELFF. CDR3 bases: TGTGCCAGCAGCCCCCGCTCGGGGGGCCACGGGGAGCTGTTTTTT.

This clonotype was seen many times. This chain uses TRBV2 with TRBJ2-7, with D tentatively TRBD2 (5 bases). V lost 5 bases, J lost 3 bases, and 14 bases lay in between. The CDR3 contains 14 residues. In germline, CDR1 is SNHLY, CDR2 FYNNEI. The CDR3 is CASSYSPGYYEQYF. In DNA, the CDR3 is TGTGCCAGCAGTTATTCACCGGGATACTACGAGCAGTACTTC.

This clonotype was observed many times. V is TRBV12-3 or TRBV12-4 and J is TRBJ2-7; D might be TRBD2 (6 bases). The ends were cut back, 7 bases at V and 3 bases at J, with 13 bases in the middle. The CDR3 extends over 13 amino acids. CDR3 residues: CASTYTGGYEQYF. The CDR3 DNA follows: TGTGCCAGCACCTACACCGGGGGCTACGAGCAGTACTTC.

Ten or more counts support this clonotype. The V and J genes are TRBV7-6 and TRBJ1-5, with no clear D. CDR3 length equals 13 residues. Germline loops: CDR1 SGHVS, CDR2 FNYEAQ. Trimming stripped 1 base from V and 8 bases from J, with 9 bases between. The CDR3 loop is CASSLGIGEPQHF. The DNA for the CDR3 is TGTGCCAGCAGCTTAGGAATTGGTGAGCCCCAGCATTTT. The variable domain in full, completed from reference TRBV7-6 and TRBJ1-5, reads GAGVSQSPRYKVTKRGQDVALRCDPISGHVSLYWYRQALGQGPEFLTYFNYEAQQDKSGLPNDRFSAERPEGSISTLTIQRTEQRDSAMYRCASSLGIGEPQHFGDGTRLSIL.